These T cell receptor beta chains were read from a single sample in a study of beta chain features in type 1 diabetes. Repertoires were generated with immunoSEQ multiplex PCR, while TCRdb's copy carries only in-frame clones and drops some. Here the sample spans around 690,000 clones, around an eighth being singletons. The sample was naive CD4+ T cells from blood. The source is a man aged 25 to 40 with type 1 diabetes. The CDR3 runs from the conserved cysteine through the conserved F or W. A D gene is named only where the DNA matches it firmly. The size of a clone is reported for some rows only, either as once, few or many, or as a class for expanded clones.

v_call	clone_size	j_call	d_call	cdr3_nt	cdr3_aa
TRBV19	few	TRBJ2-7	NA	TGTGCCAGTAGTAGGACAGCCTACGAGCAGTACTTC	CASSRTAYEQYF
TRBV9	NA	TRBJ2-2	NA	TGTGCCAGCGCCGCTCAGGGCATGAACACCGGGGAGCTGTTTTTT	CASAAQGMNTGELFF
TRBV10-3	NA	TRBJ1-2	TRBD1	TGTGCCATCAGTGAGCGACAGGGTCGGTCGAACACCTTC	CAISERQGRSNTF
TRBV2	NA	TRBJ1-4	NA	TGTGCCAGCAAGAACAGCCAACTAATTGAAAAACTGTTTTTT	CASKNSQLIEKLFF
TRBV29-1	few	TRBJ2-7	TRBD1	TGCAGCGCTACCGGGACAGGGGTTCGCGAGCAGTACTTC	CSATGTGVREQYF
TRBV7-2	NA	TRBJ1-6	NA	TGTGCCAGCAGCTTAACCTTCTACAGGGTGGGTTCACCCCTCCACTTT	CASSLTFYRVGSPLHF
TRBV6-1	few	TRBJ1-1	NA	TGTGCCAGCAGTGAAAGGGGCGCGGGTGAAGCTTTCTTT	CASSERGAGEAFF
TRBV4-3	few	TRBJ2-7	NA	TGCGCCAGCAGCCAAGACTGGCGGGTCTCCTACGAGCAGTACTTC	CASSQDWRVSYEQYF
TRBV7-2	NA	TRBJ2-5	TRBD1	TGTGCCAGCAGGCCCCGGGACAGGGGGCGTGAGACCCAGTACTTC	CASRPRDRGRETQYF
TRBV14	few	TRBJ2-7	NA	TGTGCCAGCAGCAAACGGCCAGGGGACGAGCAGTACTTC	CASSKRPGDEQYF
TRBV30	few	TRBJ2-2	NA	TGTGCCTGGAGTGAAGAGGAGGGGGGGGAGCTGTTTTTT	CAWSEEEGGELFF
TRBV7-2	NA	TRBJ1-3	TRBD1	TGTGCCAGCAGCCCATGGGACAGCGAAGGAAACACCATATATTTT	CASSPWDSEGNTIYF
TRBV4-2	NA	TRBJ2-3	NA	TGTGCCAGCAGCCAAGATGGGCAGAGCACAGATACGCAGTATTTT	CASSQDGQSTDTQYF
TRBV6-5	NA	TRBJ2-3	TRBD2	TGTGCCAGCGGGACGGGGGGGGTAGATACGCAGTATTTT	CASGTGGVDTQYF
TRBV7-2	NA	TRBJ1-4	NA	TGTGCCAGCAGCTTAGGTGGCCCAGTAGCTGAAAAACTGTTTTTT	CASSLGGPVAEKLFF
TRBV30	NA	TRBJ1-2	TRBD1	TGTGCCTTCTCGACAGGGTCGAACTATGGCTACACCTTC	CAFSTGSNYGYTF
TRBV11-2	NA	TRBJ2-3	NA	TGTGCCAGCAGAAGGGCGGGGCTAGTCCTAACAGATACGCAGTATTTT	CASRRAGLVLTDTQYF
TRBV7-2	NA	TRBJ1-2	NA	TGTGCCAGCAGCCAGACGGACGGGTCTAACTATGGCTACACCTTC	CASSQTDGSNYGYTF
TRBV18	few	TRBJ1-1	NA	TGTGCCAGCTCACCACCGGTTCGCGGAGTGCACACTGAAGCTTTCTTT	CASSPPVRGVHTEAFF
TRBV29-1	NA	TRBJ2-3	NA	TGCAGCGTTGAATTAGGGGGGCCAATGACAGATACGCAGTATTTT	CSVELGGPMTDTQYF
TRBV2	NA	TRBJ2-3	TRBD1	TGTGCCAGCAACCAGGGGGCTCAAGATACGCAGTATTTT	CASNQGAQDTQYF
TRBV14	NA	TRBJ2-5	NA	TGTGCCAGCAGCTCGCCGGTGAGGTGGGAGACCCAGTACTTC	CASSSPVRWETQYF
TRBV30	few	TRBJ2-7	NA	TGTGCCTGGAGTGTACAAGGATTCAGGGGCGCGAAGGAGCAGTACTTC	CAWSVQGFRGAKEQYF
TRBV29-1	few	TRBJ1-6	NA	TGCAGCGTCGCCACGGGGCCCCACTCACCCCTCCACTTT	CSVATGPHSPLHF
TRBV9	few	TRBJ1-2	NA	TGTGCCAGCAGCCCGGACATTGGGGGCTACACCTTC	CASSPDIGGYTF
TRBV9	few	TRBJ1-1	NA	TGTGCCAGCAGCGGCGTACCAACAGGGTCTGAAGCTTTCTTT	CASSGVPTGSEAFF
TRBV7-2	NA	TRBJ2-3	NA	TGTGCCAGCAGCTTAGAGGCATTGGATACGCAGTATTTT	CASSLEALDTQYF
TRBV5-1	few	TRBJ2-7	NA	TGCGCCAGCAGCCCGGGGGCATCAGGGATTCGAAAACCGGGTGAGCAGTACTTC	CASSPGASGIRKPGEQYF
TRBV14	NA	TRBJ1-1	NA	TGTGCCAGCAGCCAAGACAGGGGTCGGGGGAACACTGAAGCTTTCTTT	CASSQDRGRGNTEAFF
TRBV7-2	few	TRBJ2-7	NA	TGTGCCAGCAGCTTCGAGACGGGCGAGCAGTACTTC	CASSFETGEQYF
TRBV10-1	few	TRBJ2-1	TRBD1	TGCGCCAGCAGGGCGGGACAGGGGGACAATGAGCAGTTCTTC	CASRAGQGDNEQFF
TRBV14	few	TRBJ2-5	NA	TGTGCCAGCAGCAGAAACCAAGAGACCCAGTACTTC	CASSRNQETQYF
TRBV27	few	TRBJ1-5	TRBD1	TGTGCCAGCAGGAAAGGACAGGGGAAGAATCAGCCCCAGCATTTT	CASRKGQGKNQPQHF
TRBV5-4	few	TRBJ1-6	NA	TGTGCCAGCAGCACCCATGCGGCTACGGCTTCACCCCTCCACTTT	CASSTHAATASPLHF
TRBV7-2	NA	TRBJ2-3	TRBD2	TGTGCCAGCAGCCCGCCGGGTGAGCGGGGGGGCCGTTTCGATACGCAGTATTTT	CASSPPGERGGRFDTQYF
TRBV5-1	NA	TRBJ2-1	TRBD1	TGCGCCAGCCGATTCCGGGACAGGGACCACAATGAGCAGTTCTTC	CASRFRDRDHNEQFF
TRBV5-1	NA	TRBJ2-7	NA	TGCGCCAGCAGCCGTACCACCGTCCCGCTGATTCCGTCCTACGAGCAGTACTTC	CASSRTTVPLIPSYEQYF
TRBV6-5	NA	TRBJ2-5	NA	TGTGCCAGCACCAGCCCAGGGCGGGAGACCCAGTACTTC	CASTSPGRETQYF
TRBV20-1	few	TRBJ2-5	NA	TGCAGTGCCACCCTGGCGGAGACCCAGTACTTC	CSATLAETQYF
TRBV7-8	NA	TRBJ1-2	NA	TGTGCCAGCAGCCCCCGGGAAGGGTCGCATGGCTACACCTTC	CASSPREGSHGYTF
TRBV14	few	TRBJ1-5	TRBD1	TGTGCCAGCAGCCAGACAGGGCTCGATCAGCCCCAGCATTTT	CASSQTGLDQPQHF
TRBV10-3	NA	TRBJ2-1	TRBD1	TGTGCCATCAGTGAGTCGACAGGGGGGCACAATGAGCAGTTCTTC	CAISESTGGHNEQFF